The clone carrying this TCR beta chain was seen a handful of times. Its antigen is not known. This specimen belongs to a study of T cells in Graves' hyperthyroidism and ophthalmopathy. Whole-study findings and limits: Most clonotypes expanded in the thyroid (above 0.001) were also present in blood.

Authors of the study amplified TCR beta CDR3 regions from RNA transcripts. The HTBI primer set served for first-round RT-PCR of the TCR CDR3. TCRdb used MiXCR to reprocess the multiplex PCR reads, holding one entry per CDR3 protein. The table has about 290,000 distinct CDR3 sequences, around 20% seen once. The CDR3 is made up of 12 amino acids. Trimming left V 10 bases short and J 2 bases short, with 11 bases between. Germline V CDR1 and CDR2: SEHNR, FQNEAQ (reference sequence). The specimen was blood. The receptor was derived from a man aged 45-65 years with Graves' ophthalmopathy. This rearrangement joins TRBV7-9 to TRBJ1-1, with D uncertain. The CDR3 protein is CAIDHSNTEAFF. As DNA, the CDR3 is TGTGCCATCGACCATTCTAACACTGAAGCTTTCTTT.